The clone carrying this T cell receptor beta chain occurred a few times. The sample comes from a study of OX40 agonist ivuxolimab in advanced cancers. Method: immunoSEQ multiplex PCR; TCRdb's copy keeps in-frame clones and lacks some. The repertoire holds fewer than 25,000 clones, approximately 74% seen once, with 26% in the top ten. The germline V gene encodes CDR1 GTSNPN and CDR2 SVGIG (reference sequence). Trimming cost V 3 bases and J 1 base, with 6 bases left between them. The CDR3 consists of 12 residues. The source of this sequence is an adult with an advanced solid tumor such as melanoma, head and neck, liver or kidney cancer. The input for sequencing was CD4+ or CD8+ T cells sorted from blood, taken in a trial of the OX40 agonist ivuxolimab. The chain is built from TRBV30 and TRBJ1-1, with D hard to call. The CDR3 spells CAWSRANTEAFF. The CDR3 DNA sequence: TGTGCCTGGAGCAGAGCGAACACTGAAGCTTTCTTT.